A selection of T cell receptor beta chains follows, all from one sample in a study of control samples from healthy donors and cancer patients. Some clones are missing from TCRdb's copy, which holds only in-frame ones; the method was immunoSEQ multiplex PCR. The table shows about 190,000 clones, with 91% occurring only once. Sample: blood. All receptors come from a man younger than 40 in good health. CDR3s include the opening cysteine and the closing phenylalanine or tryptophan. D genes are given only for firm matches. Only some rows state a clone size, as once, few, many or a class for expanded clones.

>TRBJ1-3|-|-|TRBV3-1/TRBV3-2
CASSPQTALSGNTIYF
TGTGCCAGCAGCCCGCAGACAGCGCTCTCTGGAAACACCATATATTTT
>TRBJ2-7|-|once|TRBV4-1
CASSQVLAYEQYF
TGCGCCAGCAGCCAAGTACTAGCCTACGAGCAGTACTTC
>TRBJ1-3|-|-|TRBV27
CASRPPGAAWGTIYF
TGTGCCAGCAGACCCCCTGGGGCGGCCTGGGGCACCATATATTTT
>TRBJ2-7|-|once|TRBV5-1
CASSFRGYEQYF
TGCGCCAGCAGCTTCAGAGGCTACGAGCAGTACTTC
>TRBJ1-3|-|-|TRBV7-9
CASSFQDRASGNTIYF
TGTGCCAGCAGCTTCCAGGACCGGGCCTCTGGAAACACCATATATTTT
>TRBJ2-3|-|-|TRBV11-2
CASSFFPPGQGDTQYF
TGTGCCAGCAGCTTTTTCCCGCCAGGGCAGGGAGATACGCAGTATTTT
>TRBJ1-1|-|-|TRBV4-1
CASSGGRNTEAFF
TGCGCCAGCAGCGGCGGCAGAAACACTGAAGCTTTCTTT
>TRBJ1-4|TRBD1|-|TRBV12-3/TRBV12-4
CASSLHDREELFF
TGTGCCAGCAGTTTACATGACAGGGAAGAACTGTTTTTT
>TRBJ2-3|TRBD1|-|TRBV30
CAWSSGQGPDTQYF
TGTGCCTGGAGCTCTGGACAGGGTCCAGATACGCAGTATTTT
>TRBJ1-2|-|once|TRBV28
CASSWGNYGYTF
TGTGCCAGCAGTTGGGGCAACTATGGCTACACCTTC
>TRBJ1-3|-|-|TRBV5-8
CASSPDSTGNTIYF
TGTGCCAGCAGCCCTGACTCTACTGGAAACACCATATATTTT
>TRBJ2-3|TRBD1|-|TRBV7-9
CASSQGQELDMQYF
TGTGCCAGCAGCCAGGGACAGGAGTTGGATATGCAGTATTTT
>TRBJ2-3|-|-|TRBV9
CASSWETDTQYF
TGTGCCAGCAGCTGGGAGACAGATACGCAGTATTTT
>TRBJ1-6|TRBD1|-|TRBV10-1
CASKGQGNSPLHF
TGCGCCAGCAAGGGACAGGGGAATTCACCCCTCCACTTT
>TRBJ1-3|-|once|TRBV29-1
CSAADSGNTIYF
TGCAGCGCGGCAGACTCTGGAAACACCATATATTTT
>TRBJ1-4|TRBD1|-|TRBV28
CASQTGGVREKLFF
TGTGCCAGTCAGACAGGGGGGGTAAGAGAAAAACTGTTTTTT
>TRBJ1-5|-|-|TRBV6-2/TRBV6-3
CASSYPTGPFNQPQHF
TGTGCCAGCAGTTACCCAACCGGGCCATTCAATCAGCCCCAGCATTTT
>TRBJ2-7|TRBD1|-|TRBV6-6
CASSLASGQAVRFYEQYF
TGTGCCAGCAGTCTTGCCTCGGGACAGGCGGTCCGATTCTACGAGCAGTACTTC
>TRBJ2-1|TRBD1|once|TRBV14
CASSQERRGPTGVVYNEQFF
TGTGCCAGCAGCCAAGAGAGAAGGGGACCCACAGGGGTCGTCTACAATGAGCAGTTCTTC
>TRBJ2-7|-|-|TRBV11-2
CASSLGTFNYEQYF
TGTGCCAGCAGCTTAGGGACTTTCAACTACGAGCAGTACTTC
>TRBJ2-3|-|-|TRBV6-1
CASSEALSTDTQYF
TGTGCCAGCAGTGAAGCGCTGTCAACAGATACGCAGTATTTT
>TRBJ1-4|-|-|TRBV2
CASSDSLATNEKLFF
TGTGCCAGCAGTGACTCCCTTGCAACTAATGAAAAACTGTTTTTT
>TRBJ1-1|-|once|TRBV30
CACRGGYTEAFF
TGTGCCTGCAGGGGTGGTTACACTGAAGCTTTCTTT
>TRBJ1-1|-|-|TRBV5-1
CASSWGREAFF
TGCGCCAGCAGTTGGGGGAGGGAAGCTTTCTTT
>TRBJ2-6|-|once|TRBV7-6
CASSSPRDGASSGANVLTF
TGTGCCAGCAGCTCGCCACGGGACGGAGCTTCCTCTGGGGCCAACGTCCTGACTTTC
>TRBJ2-7|TRBD1|-|TRBV9
CASSVSGTGAYEQYF
TGTGCCAGCAGCGTTAGTGGGACAGGAGCCTACGAGCAGTACTTC
>TRBJ1-2|-|-|TRBV28
CASSLSGTSFGYTF
TGTGCCAGCAGTTTATCCGGGACGAGTTTTGGCTACACCTTC
>TRBJ2-7|TRBD2|-|TRBV5-8
CASSLVVAGVSEQYF
TGTGCCAGCAGCTTGGTGGTAGCGGGGGTTAGTGAGCAGTACTTC
>TRBJ1-4|TRBD1|once|TRBV20-1
CSASSRGPTNEKLFF
TGCAGTGCTAGTTCGAGGGGGCCAACTAATGAAAAACTGTTTTTT
>TRBJ2-3|-|-|TRBV5-8
CASSLGAIVGTDTQYF
TGTGCCAGCAGCTTGGGTGCGATCGTGGGCACAGATACGCAGTATTTT
>TRBJ2-7|-|-|TRBV30
CASSVGLDYEQYF
TGTGCCTCCAGTGTAGGATTGGATTACGAGCAGTACTTC
>TRBJ1-3|-|-|TRBV7-9
CASARGAEGNTIYF
TGTGCCAGCGCGAGGGGCGCGGAAGGAAACACCATATATTTT
>TRBJ1-6|-|-|TRBV5-6
CASSLAKGVAYNSPLHF
TGTGCCAGCAGCTTGGCGAAAGGGGTAGCCTATAATTCACCCCTCCACTTT
>TRBJ1-3|TRBD1|once|TRBV5-1
CASSLEGQGGNTIYF
TGCGCCAGCAGCTTGGAGGGACAGGGAGGAAACACCATATATTTT
>TRBJ1-1|-|-|TRBV12-3/TRBV12-4
CASNRGRNTEAFF
TGTGCCAGCAACCGTGGGCGGAACACTGAAGCTTTCTTT
>TRBJ2-1|TRBD2|-|TRBV29-1
CSVEEWGGSGNEQFF
TGCAGCGTTGAAGAATGGGGGGGGTCTGGGAATGAGCAGTTCTTC
>TRBJ2-3|TRBD1|-|TRBV7-9
CASNRDSFFTDTQYF
TGTGCCAGCAACCGGGACAGTTTCTTCACAGATACGCAGTATTTT
>TRBJ1-2|TRBD1|-|TRBV15
CATAQGGSISNYGYTF
TGTGCCACCGCTCAGGGGGGCTCCATTTCTAACTATGGCTACACCTTC
>TRBJ2-7|TRBD1|-|TRBV11-2
CASSLDRGQVFPYEQYF
TGTGCCAGCAGCTTAGATAGGGGACAGGTTTTCCCCTACGAGCAGTACTTC
>TRBJ1-2|-|-|TRBV5-8
CASSLGYGYTF
TGTGCCAGCAGCTTGGGCTATGGCTACACCTTC
>TRBJ1-1|-|-|TRBV9
CASSGGQTNTEAFF
TGTGCCAGCAGTGGGGGGCAGACGAACACTGAAGCTTTCTTT
>TRBJ1-2|TRBD1|-|TRBV11-2
CASSQGQIYGYTF
TGTGCCAGCAGCCAGGGACAGATCTATGGCTACACCTTC
>TRBJ2-3|TRBD1|-|TRBV2
CALNNRGQGTDTQYF
TGTGCCTTGAACAACAGGGGGCAGGGCACAGATACGCAGTATTTT
>TRBJ1-5|-|-|TRBV19
CASTSGTGYNQPQHF
TGTGCCAGTACCTCAGGCACAGGGTACAATCAGCCCCAGCATTTT
>TRBJ1-1|-|-|TRBV5-1
CASRTGNTEAFF
TGCGCCAGCAGGACAGGGAACACTGAAGCTTTCTTT
>TRBJ2-7|-|-|TRBV7-9
CASSLGPTRSYEQYF
TGTGCCAGCAGCCTGGGGCCAACGCGGTCCTACGAGCAGTACTTC
>TRBJ1-1|-|-|TRBV3-1/TRBV3-2
CASNGLNTEAFF
TGTGCCAGCAACGGGTTGAACACTGAAGCTTTCTTT
>TRBJ2-3|TRBD2|-|TRBV30
CAWSPGRGASTDTQYF
TGTGCCTGGAGCCCCGGGCGGGGGGCAAGCACAGATACGCAGTATTTT
>TRBJ1-4|-|-|TRBV27
CASSPVAGNEKLFF
TGTGCCAGCAGTCCGGTGGCAGGGAATGAAAAACTGTTTTTT
>TRBJ2-2|-|-|TRBV11-3
CASRLTANTGELFF
TGTGCCAGCAGGTTGACAGCTAACACCGGGGAGCTGTTTTTT
>TRBJ1-2|-|-|TRBV5-1
CASSPVAGVPGYTF
TGCGCCAGCAGCCCGGTGGCTGGGGTCCCTGGCTACACCTTC
>TRBJ1-2|-|-|TRBV6-1
CASSEDPGIGYGYTF
TGTGCCAGCAGTGAAGATCCAGGGATCGGTTATGGCTACACCTTC
>TRBJ1-6|-|-|TRBV7-9
CASSPVTPGPRISPLHF
TGTGCCAGCAGCCCAGTGACACCGGGACCGCGGATTTCACCCCTCCACTTT
>TRBJ1-2|TRBD1|once|TRBV19
CASSLHRTGRVWTNYGYTF
TGTGCCAGTAGTTTGCATCGGACAGGGCGAGTCTGGACTAACTATGGCTACACCTTC
>TRBJ1-1|-|few|TRBV5-1
CASSLRSGVEAFF
TGCGCCAGCAGCTTGCGCTCAGGGGTTGAAGCTTTCTTT
>TRBJ2-7|-|-|TRBV7-9
CASSSGTVSSYEQYF
TGTGCCAGCAGCTCAGGGACGGTATCCTCCTACGAGCAGTACTTC
>TRBJ2-1|TRBD2|once|TRBV9
CASSVRLAGDLYNEQFF
TGTGCCAGCAGCGTCCGACTAGCGGGGGATTTGTACAATGAGCAGTTCTTC
>TRBJ1-4|TRBD1|once|TRBV2
CASSDRTGGGNEKLFF
TGTGCCAGCAGTGATCGGACAGGGGGCGGGAATGAAAAACTGTTTTTT
>TRBJ1-2|-|-|TRBV9
CASSPPHDRNYGYTF
TGTGCCAGCAGCCCCCCCCATGACAGGAACTATGGCTACACCTTC